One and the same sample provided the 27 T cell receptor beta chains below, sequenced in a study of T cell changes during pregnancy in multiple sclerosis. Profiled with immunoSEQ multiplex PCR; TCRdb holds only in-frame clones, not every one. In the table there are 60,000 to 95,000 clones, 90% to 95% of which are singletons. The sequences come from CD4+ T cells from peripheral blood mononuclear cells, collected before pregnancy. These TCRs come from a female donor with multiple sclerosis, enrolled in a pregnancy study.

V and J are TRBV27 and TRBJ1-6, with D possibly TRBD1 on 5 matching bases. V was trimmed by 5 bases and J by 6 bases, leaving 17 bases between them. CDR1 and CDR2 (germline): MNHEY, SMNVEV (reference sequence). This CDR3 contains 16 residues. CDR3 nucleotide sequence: TGTGCCAGCAGTCCCCGGGGGAGCGATGGTAATTCACCCCTCCACTTT. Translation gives CASSPRGSDGNSPLHF.

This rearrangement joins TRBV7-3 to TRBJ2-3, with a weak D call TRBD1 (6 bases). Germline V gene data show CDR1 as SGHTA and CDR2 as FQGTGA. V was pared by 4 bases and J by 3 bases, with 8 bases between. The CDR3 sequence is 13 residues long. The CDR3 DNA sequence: TGTGCCAGCAGCTCAAGGGGGACAGATACGCAGTATTTT. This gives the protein CASSSRGTDTQYF.

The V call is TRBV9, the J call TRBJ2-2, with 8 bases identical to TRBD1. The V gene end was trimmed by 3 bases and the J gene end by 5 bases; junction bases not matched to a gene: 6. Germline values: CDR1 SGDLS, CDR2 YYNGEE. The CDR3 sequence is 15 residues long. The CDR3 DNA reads TGTGCCAGCAGCGCAGGGACAGGACTTACCGGGGAGCTGTTTTTT. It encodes CASSAGTGLTGELFF.

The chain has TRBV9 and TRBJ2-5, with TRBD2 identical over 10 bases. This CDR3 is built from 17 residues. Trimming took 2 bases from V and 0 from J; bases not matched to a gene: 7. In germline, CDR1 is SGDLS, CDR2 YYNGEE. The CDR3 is CASSVGGTSAYQETQYF. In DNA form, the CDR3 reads TGTGCCAGCAGCGTGGGAGGGACTAGCGCATACCAAGAGACCCAGTACTTC.

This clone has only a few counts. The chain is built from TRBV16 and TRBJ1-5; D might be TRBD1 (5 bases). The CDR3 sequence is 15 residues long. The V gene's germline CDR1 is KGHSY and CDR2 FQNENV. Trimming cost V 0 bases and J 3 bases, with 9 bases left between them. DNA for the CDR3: TGTGCCAGCAGCCAATCTGGGGCAATCAATCAGCCCCAGCATTTT. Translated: CASSQSGAINQPQHF.

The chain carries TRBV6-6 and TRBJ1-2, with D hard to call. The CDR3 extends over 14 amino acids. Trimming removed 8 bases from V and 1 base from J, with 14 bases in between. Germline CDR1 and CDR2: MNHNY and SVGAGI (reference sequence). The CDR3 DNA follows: TGTGCCAGCTCTAGCAGTCCTCATAACTATGGCTACACCTTC. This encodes CASSSSPHNYGYTF.

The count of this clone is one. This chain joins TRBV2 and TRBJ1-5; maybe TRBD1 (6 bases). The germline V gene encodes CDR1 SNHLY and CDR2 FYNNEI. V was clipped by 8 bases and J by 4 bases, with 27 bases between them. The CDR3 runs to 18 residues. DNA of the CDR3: TGTGCCAGCGCTCCCGAGCGAAGGGAGACAGGAGGAAATCAGCCCCAGCATTTT. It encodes CASAPERRETGGNQPQHF.

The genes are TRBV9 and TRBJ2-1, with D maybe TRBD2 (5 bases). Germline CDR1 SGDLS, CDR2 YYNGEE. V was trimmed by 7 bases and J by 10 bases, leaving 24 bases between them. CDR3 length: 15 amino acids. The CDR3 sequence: CASGKTGKGGSEQFF. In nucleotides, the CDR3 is TGTGCCAGCGGAAAAACGGGGAAGGGCGGTAGCGAGCAGTTCTTC.

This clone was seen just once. CDR3 region: CASRRQGLRDTEAFF. The CDR3 DNA reads TGTGCCAGCCGTAGACAGGGGCTGAGAGACACTGAAGCTTTCTTT. V and J are TRBV25-1 and TRBJ1-1; 8 bases fit TRBD1. CDR3 length: 15 residues. V lost 8 bases to trimming and J lost 3 bases; unmatched junction nucleotides: 11. Germline V gene lookup returns CDR1 MGHDK and CDR2 SYGVNS.

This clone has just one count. The CDR3 DNA follows: TGTGCCAGCAGTTACTTCGGGACAGATAATGAAAAACTGTTTTTT. Its protein is CASSYFGTDNEKLFF. The V call is TRBV6-5, the J call TRBJ1-4, with 7 bases aligning to TRBD1. Germline loops: CDR1 MNHEY, CDR2 SVGAGI. V dropped 1 base and J dropped 4; count of bases not matched to a gene: 3. The CDR3 has 15 amino acids.

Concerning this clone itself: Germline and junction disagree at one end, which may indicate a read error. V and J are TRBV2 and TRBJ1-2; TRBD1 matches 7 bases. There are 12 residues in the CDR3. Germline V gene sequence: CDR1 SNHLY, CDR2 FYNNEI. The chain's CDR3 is CATSIQGFGYTF. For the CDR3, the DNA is TGTGCCACCAGTATACAGGGGTTTGGCTACACCTTC.

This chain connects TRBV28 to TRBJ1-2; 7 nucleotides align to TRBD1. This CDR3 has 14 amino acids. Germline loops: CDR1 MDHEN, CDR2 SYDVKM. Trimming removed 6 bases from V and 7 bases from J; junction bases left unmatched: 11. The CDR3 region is CASRPQTGRSGYTF. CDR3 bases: TGTGCCAGCAGACCTCAGACAGGGAGAAGTGGCTACACCTTC.

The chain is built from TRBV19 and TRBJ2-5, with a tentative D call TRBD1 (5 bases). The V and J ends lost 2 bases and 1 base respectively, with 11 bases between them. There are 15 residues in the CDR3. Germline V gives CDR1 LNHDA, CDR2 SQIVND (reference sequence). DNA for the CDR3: TGTGCCAGTAGTATAAGACAGACGACCCAAGAGACCCAGTACTTC. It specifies CASSIRQTTQETQYF.

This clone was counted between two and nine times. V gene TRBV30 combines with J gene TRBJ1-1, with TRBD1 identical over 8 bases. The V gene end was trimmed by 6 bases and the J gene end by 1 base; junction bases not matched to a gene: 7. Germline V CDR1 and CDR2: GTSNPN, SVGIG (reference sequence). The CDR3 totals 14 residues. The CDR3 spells CACSPGGSNTEAFF. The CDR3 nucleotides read TGTGCCTGTTCACCAGGGGGCTCGAACACTGAAGCTTTCTTT.

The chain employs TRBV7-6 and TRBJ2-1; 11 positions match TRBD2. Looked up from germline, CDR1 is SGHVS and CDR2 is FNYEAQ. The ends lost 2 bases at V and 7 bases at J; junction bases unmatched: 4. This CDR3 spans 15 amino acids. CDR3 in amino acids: CASSLYTSGGNEQFF. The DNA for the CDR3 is TGTGCCAGCAGCTTATACACTAGCGGGGGAAATGAGCAGTTCTTC.

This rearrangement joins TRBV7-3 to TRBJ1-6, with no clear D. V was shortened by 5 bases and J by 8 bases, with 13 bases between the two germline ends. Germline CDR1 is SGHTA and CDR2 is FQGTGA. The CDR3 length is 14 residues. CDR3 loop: CASSLDSSYSPLHF. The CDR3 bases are TGTGCCAGCAGCCTGGACTCGTCTTATTCACCCCTCCACTTT.

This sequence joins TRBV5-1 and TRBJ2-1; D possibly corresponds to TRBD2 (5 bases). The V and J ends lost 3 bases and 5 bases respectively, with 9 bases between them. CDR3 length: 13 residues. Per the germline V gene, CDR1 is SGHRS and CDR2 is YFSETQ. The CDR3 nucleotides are TGCGCCAGCAGCTCACTAGTCCACAATGAGCAGTTCTTC. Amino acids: CASSSLVHNEQFF.

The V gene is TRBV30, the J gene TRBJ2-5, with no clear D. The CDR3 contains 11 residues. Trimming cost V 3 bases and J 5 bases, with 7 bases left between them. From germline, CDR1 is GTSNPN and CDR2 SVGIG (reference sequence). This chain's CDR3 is CAWRSKETQYF. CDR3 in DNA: TGTGCCTGGAGAAGCAAGGAGACCCAGTACTTC.

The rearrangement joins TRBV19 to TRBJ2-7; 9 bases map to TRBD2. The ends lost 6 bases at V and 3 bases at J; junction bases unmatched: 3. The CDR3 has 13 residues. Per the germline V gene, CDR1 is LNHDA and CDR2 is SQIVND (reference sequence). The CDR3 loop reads CASSLLAGYEQYF. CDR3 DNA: TGTGCCAGTAGCTTACTAGCGGGCTACGAGCAGTACTTC. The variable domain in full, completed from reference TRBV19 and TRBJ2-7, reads DGGITQSPKYLFRKEGQNVTLSCEQNLNHDAMYWYRQDPGQGLRLIYYSQIVNDFQKGDIAEGYSVSREKKESFPLTVTSAQKNPTAFYLCASSLLAGYEQYFGPGTRLTVT.

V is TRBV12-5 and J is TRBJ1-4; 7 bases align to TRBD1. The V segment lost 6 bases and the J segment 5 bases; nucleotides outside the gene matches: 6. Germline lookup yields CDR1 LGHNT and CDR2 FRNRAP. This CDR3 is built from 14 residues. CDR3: CASGRDSGNEKLFF. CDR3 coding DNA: TGTGCTAGTGGCCGGGACAGCGGAAATGAAAAACTGTTTTTT.

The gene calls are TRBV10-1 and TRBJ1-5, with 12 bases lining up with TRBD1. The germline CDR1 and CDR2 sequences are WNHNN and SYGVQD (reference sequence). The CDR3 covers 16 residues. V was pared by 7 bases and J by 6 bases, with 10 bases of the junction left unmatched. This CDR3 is CASNKTGTGGSQPQHF. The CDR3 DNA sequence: TGCGCCAGCAATAAAACCGGGACAGGGGGCAGTCAGCCCCAGCATTTT.

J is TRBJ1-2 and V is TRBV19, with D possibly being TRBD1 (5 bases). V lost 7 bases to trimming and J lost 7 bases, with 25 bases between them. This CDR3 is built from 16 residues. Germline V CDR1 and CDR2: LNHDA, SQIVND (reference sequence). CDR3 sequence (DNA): TGTGCCAGTACCGCCTTGGGGGGATCCCTACTTGGTGGCTACACCTTC. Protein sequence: CASTALGGSLLGGYTF.

Written as DNA, the CDR3 is TGTGCCAGCAGCTTACTGACTAGCGGTCAAGAGACCCAGTACTTC. It is translated as CASSLLTSGQETQYF. The genes are TRBV7-6 and TRBJ2-5; TRBD2 matches at 9 bases. The CDR3 contains 15 residues. Germline assignment: CDR1 SGHVS and CDR2 FNYEAQ. V was pared by 2 bases and J by 2 bases, with 3 bases of the junction left unmatched.

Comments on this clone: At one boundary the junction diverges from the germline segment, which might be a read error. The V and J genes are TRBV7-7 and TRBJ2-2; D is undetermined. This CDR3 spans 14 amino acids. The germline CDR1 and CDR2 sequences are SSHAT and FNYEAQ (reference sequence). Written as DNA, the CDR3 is TGTGCTAGCAGCGCTCACAAAAACACCGGGGAGCTGTTTTTT. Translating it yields CASSAHKNTGELFF.

The CDR3 reads CASSQGTSLYEQYF. The CDR3 region has the DNA TGTGCCAGCAGCCAGGGGACTAGCCTCTACGAGCAGTACTTC. The rearrangement joins TRBV14 to TRBJ2-7; TRBD2 matches at 9 bases. Germline V gene sequence: CDR1 SGHDN, CDR2 FVKESK. J gave up 3 bases and V 3 bases, and 3 bases lay outside the gene matches. The CDR3 runs 14 residues. The whole variable domain, filled in from reference TRBV14 and TRBJ2-7, reads EAGVTQFPSHSVIEKGQTVTLRCDPISGHDNLYWYRRVMGKEIKFLLHFVKESKQDESGMPNNRFLAERTGGTYSTLKVQPAELEDSGVYFCASSQGTSLYEQYFGPGTRLTVT.

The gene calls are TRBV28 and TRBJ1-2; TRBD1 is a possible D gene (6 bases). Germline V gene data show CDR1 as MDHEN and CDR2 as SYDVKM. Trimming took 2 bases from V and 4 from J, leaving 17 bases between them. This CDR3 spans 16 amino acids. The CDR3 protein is CASSLTGGRSSYGYTF. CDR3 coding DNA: TGTGCCAGCAGTTTAACGGGGGGCAGAAGTAGCTATGGCTACACCTTC.

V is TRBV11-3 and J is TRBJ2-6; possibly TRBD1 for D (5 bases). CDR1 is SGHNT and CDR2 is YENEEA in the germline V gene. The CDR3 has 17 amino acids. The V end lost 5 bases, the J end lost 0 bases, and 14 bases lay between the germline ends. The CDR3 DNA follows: TGTGCCAGCAGCCTTCACCAGGGATTCTCTGGGGCCAACGTCCTGACTTTC. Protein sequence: CASSLHQGFSGANVLTF.